What follows are 29 T cell receptor beta chains derived from one specimen sequenced in a study of CD8 T cells in Susac syndrome. RNA was extracted with the RNeasy kit, and a quantity of roughly 0.5 to 1 ug was reverse transcribed using random hexamers. TCRdb itself ran the immunoSEQ multiplex PCR reads through MiXCR, one entry per CDR3 protein. This sample yields 130,000 to 150,000 distinct CDR3 sequences, of which 94% are seen a single time; roughly 0.27% belongs to the top ten. The material sequenced was CD8+ T cells from PBMCs. Receptors were obtained from a human donor in good health.

The chain uses TRBV3-1 and TRBJ2-6, with 8 bases lining up with TRBD1. The CDR3 has 15 residues. J gave up 4 bases and V 8 bases, and 7 bases lay outside the gene matches. Germline CDR1 and CDR2: LGHDT and YNNKEL (reference sequence). The CDR3 DNA sequence: TGTGCCAGCGGTCCAGGGGGCTTGGGGGCCAACGTCCTGACTTTC. Translated, it gives CASGPGGLGANVLTF.

The rearrangement joins TRBV13 to TRBJ2-7; possibly TRBD1 for D (6 bases). The CDR3 spans 13 residues. Looked up from germline, CDR1 is PRHDT and CDR2 is FYEKMQ (reference sequence). Trimming took off 5 bases at V and 3 bases at J, with 11 bases between the two ends. The CDR3, as DNA: TGTGCCAGCAGCGTCCTACAGGGCTACGAGCAGTACTTC. Residues: CASSVLQGYEQYF.

The chain couples TRBV20-1 to TRBJ2-3; TRBD2 matches 9 bases. The length of the CDR3 is 14 residues. The V segment lost 6 bases and the J segment 6 bases; nucleotides outside the gene matches: 10. Germline loops: CDR1 DFQATT, CDR2 SNEGSKA (reference sequence). The CDR3 region is CSAVGGRVLDTQYF. Here the CDR3 DNA reads TGCAGTGCCGTCGGCGGGAGGGTCCTTGATACGCAGTATTTT.

The rearrangement uses TRBV30 and TRBJ2-7, with D perhaps matching TRBD1 or TRBD2 (5 bases each). Trimming stripped 5 bases from V and 4 bases from J, with 24 bases between. The CDR3 length is 16 residues. Germline V gene data show CDR1 as GTSNPN and CDR2 as SVGIG (reference sequence). CDR3: CAWDPEGRPWTYEQYF. Here the CDR3 DNA reads TGTGCCTGGGATCCTGAGGGGCGTCCTTGGACTTACGAGCAGTACTTC.

The chain uses TRBV20-1 and TRBJ2-1, with TRBD2 identical over 9 bases. There are 14 residues in the CDR3. Germline values: CDR1 DFQATT, CDR2 SNEGSKA (reference sequence). With V trimmed by 4 bases and J by 15 bases, 16 bases remained unmatched. The chain's CDR3 is CSATRERPGLAPFF. CDR3 sequence (DNA): TGCAGTGCTACCCGGGAGCGACCGGGACTAGCTCCGTTCTTC.

The chain carries TRBV30 and TRBJ1-4, with D unclear. This CDR3 is built from 14 residues. Per germline, CDR1 GTSNPN and CDR2 SVGIG (reference sequence). With 4 bases removed from V and 4 bases from J, the gap between germline ends came to 13 bases. CDR3 DNA sequence: TGTGCCTGGACGGGAGGCGTAGATAATGAAAAACTGTTTTTT. Encoded protein: CAWTGGVDNEKLFF. Looking up the rest from reference TRBV30 and TRBJ1-4 gives the full variable domain: SQTIHQWPATLVQPVGSPLSLECTVEGTSNPNLYWYRQAAGRGLQLLFYSVGIGQISSEVPQNLSASRPQDRQFILSSKKLLLSDSGFYLCAWTGGVDNEKLFFGSGTQLSVL.

The chain has TRBV20-1 and TRBJ2-7; D perhaps matches TRBD1 (6 bases). Germline CDR1 DFQATT, CDR2 SNEGSKA (reference sequence). The V end was cut by 2 bases, the J end by 9 bases, with 20 bases between. The CDR3 runs 14 residues. The chain's CDR3 is CSARIGDTGKGQYF. Here the CDR3 DNA reads TGCAGTGCTAGAATCGGGGACACAGGGAAGGGGCAGTACTTC.

This chain connects TRBV4-3 to TRBJ1-3; D is uncertain. Germline-derived CDR1 and CDR2 are LGHNA and YSLEER. The V and J ends lost 2 bases and 0 bases respectively, with 5 bases between them. CDR3 size: 14 residues. CDR3 in DNA: TGCGCCAGCAGCCAAAAGCTCTCTGGAAACACCATATATTTT. It translates to CASSQKLSGNTIYF.

J is TRBJ2-3 and V is TRBV9; TRBD2 is a possible D gene (10 bases). Germline lookup yields CDR1 SGDLS and CDR2 YYNGEE. Deletions cut 4 bases from V and 6 bases from J, with 33 bases between. The CDR3 loop spans 20 amino acids. The CDR3 DNA follows: TGTGCCAGCAGCTACCCGGACAGGGGCAGCCTAGCGGGAGTGTATGATACGCAGTATTTT. Protein product: CASSYPDRGSLAGVYDTQYF.

This rearrangement joins TRBV4-3 to TRBJ1-5; unclear D gene. V lost 0 bases, J lost 4 bases, and 10 bases lay in between. Germline V CDR1 and CDR2: LGHNA, YSLEER. This CDR3 comprises 15 residues. Written as DNA, the CDR3 is TGCGCCAGCAGCCAAGATGGTAGCGGGAATCAGCCCCAGCATTTT. Protein: CASSQDGSGNQPQHF.

The chain employs TRBV24-1 and TRBJ2-3; D gene unclear. The ends were cut back, 3 bases at V and 6 bases at J, with 6 bases in the middle. Germline V gives CDR1 KGHDR, CDR2 SFDVKD. The CDR3 is made up of 12 amino acids. CDR3 nucleotides: TGTGCCACCAGTGATATGGGGGATACGCAGTATTTT. As protein: CATSDMGDTQYF.

The chain carries TRBV24-1 and TRBJ1-5; no clear D. Germline lookup yields CDR1 KGHDR and CDR2 SFDVKD. The CDR3 spans 13 residues. V was trimmed by 4 bases and J by 4 bases, leaving 7 bases between them. For the CDR3, the DNA is TGTGCCACCAGTGAGTGGGGAAATCAGCCCCAGCATTTT. Translated, it gives CATSEWGNQPQHF.

V is TRBV7-8 and J is TRBJ2-1; D call uncertain. The CDR3 is made up of 14 amino acids. Germline CDR1 SGHVS, CDR2 FQNEAQ. Trimming removed 6 bases at V and 1 base at J, with 10 bases between. CDR3 DNA sequence: TGTGCCAGCAGTTGGTTCGGGTCCTACAATGAGCAGTTCTTC. Its translation is CASSWFGSYNEQFF.

The chain is built from TRBV6-5 and TRBJ1-2; 10 bases are shared with TRBD1. This CDR3 has 14 residues. In germline, CDR1 is MNHEY, CDR2 SVGAGI. V trimming: 4 bases; J trimming: 8 bases; junction bases outside the gene matches: 7. In nucleotides, the CDR3 is TGTGCCAGCAGTTCTGGGACAGGGGCGCGAGGCTACACCTTC. Residues: CASSSGTGARGYTF.

The chain has TRBV29-1 and TRBJ2-1, with D possibly matching TRBD2 (5 bases). This CDR3 spans 13 amino acids. CDR1 is SQVTM, CDR2 ANQGSEA, per germline. Trimming removed 2 bases from V and 8 bases from J, with 13 bases in between. The CDR3 loop reads CSVESGSVHEQFF. The CDR3 DNA is TGCAGCGTTGAATCAGGTAGCGTCCATGAGCAGTTCTTC.

CDR3 in amino acids: CSAANPPSGNTIYF. CDR3 in DNA: TGCAGTGCCGCAAACCCTCCCTCTGGAAACACCATATATTTT. The chain recombines TRBV20-1 with TRBJ1-3; D uncertain. The V gene's germline CDR1 is DFQATT and CDR2 SNEGSKA (reference sequence). The CDR3 spans 14 residues. With 6 bases removed from V and 0 bases from J, the gap between germline ends came to 12 bases.

This clonotype was detected only once. The chain links TRBV6-5 to TRBJ2-4; a possible D gene is TRBD2 (5 bases). The CDR3 has 13 amino acids. The germline V gene has CDR1 MNHEY and CDR2 SVGAGI. Trimming stripped 2 bases from V and 8 bases from J, with 10 bases between. DNA for the CDR3: TGTGCCAGCAGTTACAGGGTTAGCGACATTCAGTACTTC. This translates into CASSYRVSDIQYF.

The J gene is TRBJ1-2, the V gene TRBV5-4; D not resolved. CDR1 is SGHNT, CDR2 YYREEE, per germline (reference sequence). The CDR3 covers 12 residues. V was clipped by 1 base and J by 4 bases, with 5 bases between them. CDR3 sequence reads: CASSLSTYGYTF. Written as DNA, the CDR3 is TGTGCCAGCAGCTTGTCGACCTATGGCTACACCTTC.

This clonotype turned up a few times. The chain has TRBV5-1 and TRBJ2-1; 9 bases are a match to TRBD1. Germline CDR1 and CDR2: SGHRS and YFSETQ. This CDR3 region has 14 residues. V lost 5 bases and J lost 7; bases outside the gene matches: 7. Here the CDR3 reads CASSLRTGENEQFF. The CDR3, as DNA: TGCGCCAGCAGTTTGCGGACAGGGGAGAATGAGCAGTTCTTC.

J is TRBJ2-3 and V is TRBV6-5; D gene uncertain. The germline V and J ends were trimmed by 6 bases and 2 bases, with 9 bases remaining between them. There are 13 residues in the CDR3. Germline values: CDR1 MNHEY, CDR2 SVGAGI. The CDR3 region is CASSPDLTDTQYF. The DNA of the CDR3 is TGTGCCAGCAGCCCCGATCTCACAGATACGCAGTATTTT.

The J gene is TRBJ2-3, the V gene TRBV6-5, with D hard to call. Trimming took 0 bases from V and 0 from J, leaving 4 bases between them. The CDR3 covers 14 residues. Germline lookup yields CDR1 MNHEY and CDR2 SVGAGI. The DNA for the CDR3 is TGTGCCAGCAGTTACTCGAGTAGCACAGATACGCAGTATTTT. Encoded protein: CASSYSSSTDTQYF.

J is TRBJ2-1 and V is TRBV29-1; 14 nucleotides align to TRBD2. Germline loops: CDR1 SQVTM, CDR2 ANQGSEA. The CDR3 contains 14 residues. Losses at the gene ends were 1 base for V and 9 bases for J; bases not matched to a gene: 2. The CDR3 nucleotides are TGCAGCGTTGAAGGACTAGCGGGAGGGCCTGAGCAGTTCTTC. It translates to CSVEGLAGGPEQFF.

V is TRBV4-2 and J is TRBJ2-1; TRBD2 matches at 14 bases. Germline CDR1 LGHNA, CDR2 YNFKEQ. The V segment lost 5 bases and the J segment 8 bases; nucleotides outside the gene matches: 5. The CDR3 is 15 residues long. Written as DNA, the CDR3 is TGTGCCAGCAGCGAGGGGACTAGCGGGAGTTATGAGCAGTTCTTC. This encodes CASSEGTSGSYEQFF.

The chain recombines TRBV9 with TRBJ2-3; D might be TRBD1 (6 bases). CDR1 is SGDLS and CDR2 is YYNGEE in the germline V gene. This CDR3 is 14 amino acids long. The ends were cut back, 2 bases at V and 2 bases at J, with 9 bases in the middle. The CDR3 protein is CASSVDRYTDTQYF. CDR3 in DNA: TGTGCCAGCAGCGTGGACAGATACACAGATACGCAGTATTTT.

The chain joins TRBV30 to TRBJ2-3, with TRBD2 identical over 7 bases. CDR1 is GTSNPN, CDR2 SVGIG, per germline (reference sequence). Losses at the gene ends were 3 bases for V and 2 bases for J; bases not matched to a gene: 8. This CDR3 region has 15 residues. The CDR3, as DNA: TGTGCCTGGAGCGCTTCTAGCGGCCACACAGATACGCAGTATTTT. Its protein is CAWSASSGHTDTQYF. The full variable domain, with the rest looked up from reference TRBV30 and TRBJ2-3, is SQTIHQWPATLVQPVGSPLSLECTVEGTSNPNLYWYRQAAGRGLQLLFYSVGIGQISSEVPQNLSASRPQDRQFILSSKKLLLSDSGFYLCAWSASSGHTDTQYFGPGTRLTVL.

J is TRBJ2-3 and V is TRBV7-6; 8 bases agree with TRBD2. Germline assignment: CDR1 SGHVS and CDR2 FNYEAQ. This CDR3 is 17 amino acids long. J gave up 2 bases and V 0 bases, and 7 bases lay outside the gene matches. CDR3 nucleotides: TGTGCCAGCAGCTTAGCGCACAGCGGGGGAATCACAGATACGCAGTATTTT. It translates to CASSLAHSGGITDTQYF.

The chain is built from TRBV20-1 and TRBJ2-3; 8 positions agree with TRBD1. Germline V gene data show CDR1 as DFQATT and CDR2 as SNEGSKA (reference sequence). CDR3 size: 15 residues. Losses at the gene ends were 5 bases for V and 2 bases for J; bases not matched to a gene: 9. The CDR3 bases are TGCAGTGCTCAAATCCGGGACAGGTTCACAGATACGCAGTATTTT. Translated: CSAQIRDRFTDTQYF.

The genes are TRBV14 and TRBJ2-3; 10 bases are a match to TRBD2. This CDR3 has 15 amino acids. V was clipped by 5 bases and J by 3 bases; unmatched bases: 5. Germline V CDR1 and CDR2: SGHDN, FVKESK. CDR3 bases: TGTGCCAGCAGCGCCGCTAGCGGGAGAACAGATACGCAGTATTTT. Encoded protein: CASSAASGRTDTQYF.

The chain uses TRBV20-1 and TRBJ2-3; D possibly uses TRBD1 or TRBD2 (5 bases each). This CDR3 has 14 residues. V was cut by 2 bases and J by 0 bases, with 9 bases left in between. CDR1 and CDR2 from the germline V gene are DFQATT and SNEGSKA (reference sequence). CDR3 protein: CSARSRDSTDTQYF. The DNA of the CDR3 is TGCAGTGCTAGATCCCGGGACAGCACAGATACGCAGTATTTT.